This T cell receptor beta chain was observed in a study of CD8 T cells in Susac syndrome. From germline, CDR1 is PRHDT and CDR2 FYEKMQ (reference sequence). V dropped 0 bases and J dropped 4; count of bases not matched to a gene: 4. The CDR3 sequence is 15 residues long. The authors reverse transcribed roughly 0.5 to 1 ug RNA with random hexamers. The TCR beta CDR3 was amplified by immunoSEQ multiplex PCR across 54 Vbeta, 13 Jbeta. Via MiXCR, TCRdb re-called the immunoSEQ multiplex PCR reads, giving one row per CDR3 protein. The sample consists of a few hundred thousand distinct CDR3 sequences, about 95% of them appearing once. Sequencing of TCR beta was carried out in blood CD8+ and CD4+ T cells. Multiple sclerosis controls were treatment-naive patients with stable or active relapsing-remitting disease. Purification of the CD8+ and CD4+ T cells relied on negative isolation, and TEMRA cells underwent FACS enrichment.

J is TRBJ2-7 and V is TRBV13, with 9 bases aligning to TRBD1. The TCR sequence derives from a human donor with multiple sclerosis. The specimen was CD4+ T cells from PBMCs. The DNA for the CDR3 is TGTGCCAGCAGCTTAGGGGGGACAGGGAGGTACGAGCAGTACTTC. As protein: CASSLGGTGRYEQYF.